This TCR beta chain was captured by sequencing in a study of cytomegalovirus exposure and HLA in healthy donors. At the time of sampling, donors were nominally healthy, though unrecorded immune exposures were likely. PCR employed 60 Vbeta and 13 Jbeta primers. Method: immunoSEQ multiplex PCR; TCRdb's copy keeps in-frame clones and lacks some. The repertoire has approximately 130,000 clones, roughly four fifths of them found once; the top ten carry 0.95% to 1.5%. The germline V gene encodes CDR1 GTSNPN and CDR2 SVGIG (reference sequence). CDR3 length: 10 amino acids. V lost 2 bases and J 8 bases, leaving 6 bases between the germline ends.

This chain uses TRBV30 with TRBJ1-1; D may be TRBD1 (6 bases). Sequencing was done on a sample of PBMCs. The origin of this receptor is a girl aged 2 to 9 in good health and CMV-seronegative. CDR3: CAWSTGEAFF. CDR3 DNA sequence: TGTGCCTGGAGTACAGGGGAAGCTTTCTTT.